Below are 25 T cell receptor beta chains sequenced from a single sample in a study of blood T cells in healthy people across ages (dated by TCRdb to about 2015). Library preparation used 5' RACE. TCRdb records Illumina HiSeq 2500 as the sequencer. A second about 7 to 11 cycle PCR used a sample-barcoded 5' primer and a J-beta primer mix. TCRdb reran the public reads through fastp at Q25 and MiXCR, keeping productive beta chains. All rows with the same CDR3 protein become a single entry with the most common DNA and genes. The sample includes approximately 350,000 distinct CDR3 sequences, with 50% to 60% observed a single time. 51% of the sample goes to the ten largest clones. Specimen: blood. The receptors here all came from a man aged 60 to 75 in good health.

This clonotype was observed a few times. The chain couples TRBV4-3 to TRBJ2-3; 7 nucleotides agree with TRBD2. J gave up 5 bases and V 3 bases, and 5 bases lay outside the gene matches. CDR1 LGHNA and CDR2 YSLEER come from the germline V gene. This CDR3 is 14 amino acids long. Here the CDR3 DNA reads TGCGCCAGCAGCCAGAGACTAGCAGGAGATACGCAGTATTTT. Protein: CASSQRLAGDTQYF.

For this clonotype: A much more abundant neighbour one base away suggests this may be a read error. The V and J genes are TRBV13 and TRBJ2-6, with D uncertain. Trimming removed 6 bases from V and 0 bases from J, with 3 bases in between. The germline gives CDR1 PRHDT, CDR2 FYEKMQ (reference sequence). CDR3 length equals 13 residues. The CDR3 DNA is TGTGCCAGCAGGATCTCTGGGGCCAACGTCCTGACTTTC. Its translation is CASRISGANVLTF.

J is TRBJ2-7 and V is TRBV28, with D perhaps matching TRBD1 (6 bases). The germline V gene encodes CDR1 MDHEN and CDR2 SYDVKM. The CDR3 length is 16 residues. Deletions cut 2 bases from V and 0 bases from J, with 14 bases between. The CDR3 sequence: CASSLRAGEFSYEQYF. DNA of the CDR3: TGTGCCAGCAGTTTACGGGCAGGGGAGTTCTCCTACGAGCAGTACTTC.

This clonotype was seen repeatedly, ten times or more. The genes are TRBV7-2 and TRBJ2-7; no clear D gene. The germline CDR1 and CDR2 sequences are SGHTA and FQGNSA. Trimming pared 2 bases from V and 0 bases from J, leaving 2 bases between. The CDR3 contains 12 residues. DNA of the CDR3: TGTGCCAGCAGCTTATACTCCTACGAGCAGTACTTC. It yields the protein CASSLYSYEQYF. Drawing the rest from reference TRBV7-2 and TRBJ2-7, the complete variable domain is GAGVSQSPSNKVTEKGKDVELRCDPISGHTALYWYRQSLGQGLEFLIYFQGNSAPDKSGLPSDRFSAERTGGSVSTLTIQRTQQEDSAVYLCASSLYSYEQYFGPGTRLTVT.

Here the CDR3 DNA reads TGCAGCGTTGTCGGGGGGCGCGGCACAGATACGCAGTATTTT. It specifies CSVVGGRGTDTQYF. This chain uses TRBV29-1 with TRBJ2-3; D might be TRBD2 (7 bases). V was pared by 4 bases and J by 1 base, with 12 bases between. Germline loops: CDR1 SQVTM, CDR2 ANQGSEA. This CDR3 is built from 14 residues.

At least ten counts were recorded for this clonotype. The chain recombines TRBV27 with TRBJ1-1; no firm D call. CDR1 is MNHEY, CDR2 SMNVEV, per germline (reference sequence). The CDR3 is 15 residues long. V lost 3 bases, J lost 1 base, and 12 bases lay in between. For the CDR3, the DNA is TGTGCCAGCAGTTTCCTAGGTCGGGCGAACACTGAAGCTTTCTTT. Its translation is CASSFLGRANTEAFF.

This clonotype was seen a few times. This chain connects TRBV7-2 to TRBJ1-2; 7 positions agree with TRBD1. The CDR3 contains 14 residues. V was pared by 6 bases and J by 2 bases, with 6 bases of the junction left unmatched. Per germline, CDR1 SGHTA and CDR2 FQGNSA. CDR3 loop: CASRYRGQNYGYTF. The CDR3 nucleotides are TGTGCCAGCAGATACAGGGGCCAAAACTATGGCTACACCTTC.

V gene TRBV20-1 combines with J gene TRBJ2-3; 7 bases map to TRBD1. The CDR3 loop spans 16 amino acids. The germline V gene encodes CDR1 DFQATT and CDR2 SNEGSKA (reference sequence). Trimming at V came to 7 bases and at J to 0 bases, leaving 13 bases not matched to a gene. The CDR3 DNA sequence: TGCAGTGTCCCTGACAGGGCCCCTTTTAGCACAGATACGCAGTATTTT. Translating gives CSVPDRAPFSTDTQYF.

This chain links TRBV11-2 with TRBJ2-1, with D unresolved. The CDR3 runs to 13 residues. V was trimmed by 1 base and J by 4 bases, leaving 5 bases between them. Germline CDR1 is SGHAT and CDR2 is FQNNGV. The CDR3 DNA reads as TGTGCCAGCAGCTTAGCAGCTTACAATGAGCAGTTCTTC. Encoded protein: CASSLAAYNEQFF.

The sample holds a few counts of this clonotype. The chain recombines TRBV15 with TRBJ2-5; TRBD2 matches 7 bases. The CDR3 contains 11 residues. The V and J ends lost 3 bases and 11 bases, in that order; junction bases with no gene match: 3. Germline V gene lookup returns CDR1 LNHNV and CDR2 YYDKDF (reference sequence). The CDR3, as DNA: TGTGCCACCAGCAGTGGGAGGGAGCAGTACTTC. Amino acids: CATSSGREQYF.

This chain uses TRBV20-1 with TRBJ2-5; unclear D gene. Germline V lookup: CDR1 DFQATT, CDR2 SNEGSKA (reference sequence). Trimming cost V 0 bases and J 5 bases, with 13 bases left between them. CDR3 size: 14 residues. CDR3 DNA: TGCAGTGCTAGAGATCGGGTAAAGCCTGAGACCCAGTACTTC. Amino acid sequence: CSARDRVKPETQYF.

This rearrangement joins TRBV18 to TRBJ2-4; 7 positions agree with TRBD1. The CDR3 totals 15 residues. Germline assignment: CDR1 KGHSH and CDR2 LQKENI. Trimming cost V 5 bases and J 1 base; bases outside gene matches: 5. CDR3 in amino acids: CASSSTQGAKNIQYF. DNA of the CDR3: TGTGCCAGCTCATCGACACAGGGGGCCAAAAACATTCAGTACTTC.

The rearrangement joins TRBV18 to TRBJ2-1, with 7 bases that match TRBD1. The CDR3 has 14 residues. Unmatched junction bases numbered 7, after V lost 2 bases and J lost 9 bases. CDR1 and CDR2 (germline): KGHSH, LQKENI. The CDR3 loop is CASSPSTTGVEQFF. CDR3 in DNA: TGTGCCAGCTCACCATCAACTACAGGGGTTGAGCAGTTCTTC.

The J gene is TRBJ2-1, the V gene TRBV10-3; TRBD2 agrees at 8 bases. Trimming cost V 3 bases and J 1 base; bases outside gene matches: 11. The germline gives CDR1 ENHRY, CDR2 SYGVKD. There are 18 residues in the CDR3. CDR3 bases: TGTGCCATCAGTGAATCGGCGGGGGGCGCTGGGTCCTACAATGAGCAGTTCTTC. Translated, it gives CAISESAGGAGSYNEQFF.

The rearrangement joins TRBV29-1 to TRBJ2-7; D may be TRBD1 or TRBD2 (5 bases each). Trimming removed 3 bases at V and 0 bases at J, with 15 bases between. Germline CDR1 SQVTM, CDR2 ANQGSEA. CDR3 length: 15 amino acids. The CDR3 region is CSVDNGAANSYEQYF. CDR3 sequence (DNA): TGCAGCGTTGACAACGGGGCCGCTAACTCCTACGAGCAGTACTTC.

This chain uses TRBV29-1 with TRBJ1-2; 7 bases map to TRBD1. V dropped 7 bases and J dropped 4; count of bases not matched to a gene: 3. The CDR3 is 11 amino acids. From germline, CDR1 is SQVTM and CDR2 ANQGSEA. CDR3 sequence reads: CSGGDSYGYTF. As DNA, the CDR3 is TGCAGCGGGGGGGACAGCTATGGCTACACCTTC. Full variable domain (outside the CDR3, taken from reference TRBV29-1 and TRBJ1-2): SAVISQKPSRDICQRGTSLTIQCQVDSQVTMMFWYRQQPGQSLTLIATANQGSEATYESGFVIDKFPISRPNLTFSTLTVSNMSPEDSSIYLCSGGDSYGYTFGSGTRLTVV.

V gene TRBV5-1 combines with J gene TRBJ2-3; D may be TRBD1 (6 bases). The CDR3 has 16 amino acids. Germline lookup yields CDR1 SGHRS and CDR2 YFSETQ. V dropped 3 bases and J dropped 2 bases, with 16 bases sitting between them. The CDR3 spells CASSSTIRGSTDTQYF. DNA for the CDR3: TGCGCCAGCAGCTCCACCATCAGGGGATCCACAGATACGCAGTATTTT.

This clonotype was seen a single time. The chain links TRBV7-3 to TRBJ2-3; TRBD2 agrees at 9 bases. CDR1 and CDR2 (germline): SGHTA, FQGTGA. The CDR3 loop spans 15 amino acids. V shed 5 bases and J 1 base; nucleotides not matched to a gene: 4. CDR3 region: CASSVLAGRTDTQYF. CDR3 coding DNA: TGTGCCAGCAGCGTACTAGCGGGTCGCACAGATACGCAGTATTTT.

This clonotype was counted many times. The DNA for the CDR3 is TGTGCCAGCAGCTTAGCGGGGACAAACTCCTACGAGCAGTACTTC. Protein: CASSLAGTNSYEQYF. This rearrangement joins TRBV7-2 to TRBJ2-7; D perhaps matches TRBD1 (6 bases). Germline loops: CDR1 SGHTA, CDR2 FQGNSA. The V end lost 0 bases, the J end lost 0 bases, and 9 bases lay between the germline ends. The CDR3 consists of 15 residues.

This chain joins TRBV7-3 and TRBJ2-3, with 8 positions matching TRBD1. V was clipped by 5 bases and J by 7 bases; unmatched bases: 8. Germline assignment: CDR1 SGHTA and CDR2 FQGTGA. CDR3 length: 14 residues. CDR3 DNA sequence: TGTGCCAGCAGCATCGGACAGGGTAGCAATACGCAGTATTTT. Translated: CASSIGQGSNTQYF.

Of note for this clonotype: Mismatch with germline at one junction end may stem from a read error. The chain combines TRBV12-3 or TRBV12-4 with TRBJ2-1; D is perhaps TRBD2 (6 bases). The DNA end favors TRBJ2-7, so the J call may be wrong. The length of the CDR3 is 15 residues. The DNA for the CDR3 is TGTGCCCGCAGCTTGGGCGGGGCCGGGCTCAATGAGCAGTACTTC. This gives the protein CARSLGGAGLNEQYF.

In its sample, this clonotype was seen a few times. This chain links TRBV7-2 with TRBJ2-7; tentatively, D is TRBD1 or TRBD2 (5 bases each). The CDR3 length is 15 residues. V lost 1 base, J lost 5 bases, and 15 bases lay in between. CDR1 is SGHTA, CDR2 FQGNSA, per germline. The CDR3 coding sequence is TGTGCCAGCAGCTTAGTCTCTACGGGGACCCACGAGCAGTACTTC. Translated: CASSLVSTGTHEQYF.

The genes are TRBV7-2 and TRBJ2-1, with D hard to call. Per the germline V gene, CDR1 is SGHTA and CDR2 is FQGNSA. CDR3 size: 13 residues. V was shortened by 4 bases and J by 8 bases, with 12 bases between the two germline ends. CDR3 protein: CASSSVDRDEQFF. CDR3 nucleotides: TGTGCCAGCAGCTCCGTCGATAGGGATGAGCAGTTCTTC.

The chain uses TRBV4-2 and TRBJ2-5, with D maybe TRBD1 (6 bases). Germline V gene lookup returns CDR1 LGHNA and CDR2 YNFKEQ. The CDR3 contains 14 residues. Trimming took 1 base from V and 5 from J, leaving 11 bases between them. The CDR3 region is CASSQGQAGETQYF. The CDR3 coding sequence is TGTGCCAGCAGCCAAGGACAGGCCGGGGAGACCCAGTACTTC.

J is TRBJ2-5 and V is TRBV10-1; possible D gene TRBD2, 6 bases. The germline V and J ends were trimmed by 0 bases and 5 bases, with 10 bases remaining between them. The CDR3 totals 14 residues. Germline V gene sequence: CDR1 WNHNN, CDR2 SYGVQD (reference sequence). CDR3 DNA: TGCGCCAGCAGTGAGTCGGCGGGGCGGGAGACCCAGTACTTC. Translating gives CASSESAGRETQYF.